The rows below give T cell receptor beta chains drawn from one sample of a study of T cells after yellow fever vaccination. One entry per CDR3 protein, called by TCRdb with MiXCR from the 5' RACE reads. The data show 500,000 to 650,000 distinct CDR3 sequences, about 12% seen once. Sequences were derived from PBMCs, sampled on the day of the yellow fever booster vaccination. These receptors all stem from a man between 25 and 39 years old who received the YFV17D yellow fever vaccine. CDR3s include the opening cysteine and the closing phenylalanine or tryptophan. The D gene is left open where the match is weak. Not every row has a clone size; where given, it reads once, few, many or a size class.

clone_size j_call v_call d_call cdr3_nt cdr3_aa
few TRBJ2-3 TRBV5-4 NA TGTGCCAGCAGCTTGGTTGGGGGCATGGCAGATACGCAGTATTTT CASSLVGGMADTQYF
NA TRBJ1-5 TRBV29-1 NA TGCAGCGTTGAAGGACAGGCGGGTCAGCCCCAGCATTTT CSVEGQAGQPQHF
few TRBJ1-2 TRBV20-1 NA TGCAGTGCTTCGGACCCGGGCTACACCTTC CSASDPGYTF
NA TRBJ1-3 TRBV28 NA TGTGCCAGCAGTGGGACACGTGGAAACACCATATATTTT CASSGTRGNTIYF
many TRBJ2-1 TRBV25-1 TRBD1 TGTGCCAGTGATCGGACAGGGCACAATGAGCAGTTCTTC CASDRTGHNEQFF
few TRBJ2-7 TRBV29-1 TRBD2 TGCAGCGCGCAACCGGCGACTAGCGGGAGTTACGAGCAGTACTTC CSAQPATSGSYEQYF
few TRBJ1-1 TRBV3-1 NA TGTGCCAGCAGCGAAGGAAGGCGCACTGAAGCTTTCTTT CASSEGRRTEAFF
NA TRBJ2-7 TRBV7-8 TRBD1 TGTGCCAGCAGCTCGGACAGGGGGGGTTTCGGCTACGAGCAGTACTTC CASSSDRGGFGYEQYF
few TRBJ1-1 TRBV5-1 NA TGCGCCAGCAGCTTGGACGTGTGGAACACTGAAGCTTTCTTT CASSLDVWNTEAFF
many TRBJ2-1 TRBV5-5 TRBD2 TGTGCCAGCCTATCAGTAGCGGGAGTAAACAATGAGCAGTTCTTC CASLSVAGVNNEQFF
NA TRBJ2-3 TRBV20-1 NA TGCAGTGCTAGCCCCGTAGATACGCAGTATTTT CSASPVDTQYF
NA TRBJ2-2 TRBV5-6 NA TGTGCCAGCAGCTTGACTCTGAACACCGGGGAGCTGTATTTT CASSLTLNTGELYF
NA TRBJ2-3 TRBV5-1 NA TGCGCCAGCAGCTTGGGTTACGGGAGCACAGATACGCAGTATTTT CASSLGYGSTDTQYF
many TRBJ2-7 TRBV5-1 TRBD2 TGCGCCAGCAGCTCGGGACTAGCTAGCTACGAGCAGTACTTC CASSSGLASYEQYF
few TRBJ2-7 TRBV21-1 NA TGTGCCAGCAGCAACCGGACACCAGCCTACGAGCAGTACTTC CASSNRTPAYEQYF
NA TRBJ1-5 TRBV27 NA TGTGCCAGCAGTAGGACAGCATATAGCAATCAGCCCCAGCATTTT CASSRTAYSNQPQHF
few TRBJ2-3 TRBV5-1 NA TGCGCCAGCAGCTTGGCGGGGTACCACACAGATACGCAGTATTTT CASSLAGYHTDTQYF
few TRBJ2-3 TRBV18 NA TGTGCCAGCTCCCCAACCGAAAATTGCACAGATACGCAGTATTTT CASSPTENCTDTQYF
few TRBJ2-2 TRBV15 NA TGTGCCACCAGCCCTGGCCTAGGGGAGCTGTTTTTT CATSPGLGELFF
few TRBJ2-7 TRBV7-2 NA TGTGCCAGCAGCTTAGACTACGGCGAGCAGTACTTC CASSLDYGEQYF
few TRBJ2-5 TRBV29-1 TRBD2 TGCAGCGTTTTGGAGGCGGGGGCCCAGTACTTC CSVLEAGAQYF
many TRBJ2-7 TRBV4-3 NA TGCGCCAGCAGCCAAGACTTAGCGGCTAGCTCCTACGAGCAGTACTTC CASSQDLAASSYEQYF
NA TRBJ2-6 TRBV7-7 NA TGTGCTAGCAGCTTAGGAGAATGGGGACTCACGTTCGCTGGGGCCAACGTCCTGACTTTC CASSLGEWGLTFAGANVLTF
few TRBJ2-5 TRBV12-3/TRBV12-4 NA TGTGCCAGCAGTAGGTCAGGGGCCCCGTGGACCCAGTACTTC CASSRSGAPWTQYF
NA TRBJ2-1 TRBV5-1 TRBD2 TGCGCCAGCAGCCGGGCCAGCGGGAGTTTGAATGAGCAGTTCTTC CASSRASGSLNEQFF
NA TRBJ2-7 TRBV20-1 NA TGCAGTGCTAGAGATGGCATGGGGGGGCTTCTGGACGAGCAGTACTTC CSARDGMGGLLDEQYF
few TRBJ1-1 TRBV29-1 NA TGCAGCGTTGAGTATTATGCCCCCCTGGTGGCGAGCACTGAAGCTTTCTTT CSVEYYAPLVASTEAFF
many TRBJ2-6 TRBV28 NA TGTGCCAGCAGTTTTACGGAGGCCAGGACGCTCTTTGGGGCCAACGTCCTGACTTTC CASSFTEARTLFGANVLTF
few TRBJ2-7 TRBV15 TRBD2 TGTGCCACCAGCACGGTGAGCGGGGTCAACGAGCAGTACTTC CATSTVSGVNEQYF
NA TRBJ1-5 TRBV7-2 TRBD1 TGTGCCAGCAGCCTCAACAGGGGGTATCAGCCCCAGCATTTT CASSLNRGYQPQHF
NA TRBJ1-1 TRBV20-1 NA TGCAGTGCTAGAACACAGGGCACTGAAGCTTTCTTT CSARTQGTEAFF
few TRBJ2-3 TRBV9 NA TGTGCCAGCAGCGTGAGGCCTGAGTGGCGGGATGGCACAGATACGCAGTATTTT CASSVRPEWRDGTDTQYF
once TRBJ2-6 TRBV6-1 TRBD2 TGTGCCACCTCAAAGCGGGATGGGGCCAACATCCTGACTTTC CATSKRDGANILTF
NA TRBJ2-2 TRBV2 NA TGTGCCAGCATCAGGGAGTTTACCGGGGAGCTGTTTTTT CASIREFTGELFF
NA TRBJ2-7 TRBV20-1 NA TGCAGTGCGCAGACGGGTTCCGAAGCGCCCACCTACGAGCAGTACTTC CSAQTGSEAPTYEQYF
few TRBJ2-1 TRBV6-2/TRBV6-3 NA TGTGCCAGCAGTTACCGTACAGGGTTATGGGAGTTCTTC CASSYRTGLWEFF
few TRBJ2-7 TRBV3-1 NA TGTGCCAGCAGCCAAGATCAAGAGCAGTACTTC CASSQDQEQYF
NA TRBJ1-2 TRBV29-1 NA TGCAGCGTTGAAGGAGGGCCCTATGGCTACACCTTC CSVEGGPYGYTF
few TRBJ2-7 TRBV28 TRBD2 TGTGCCAGCAGAGAAGCGGGAGTCGCCTACGAGCAGTACTTC CASREAGVAYEQYF
few TRBJ2-1 TRBV20-1 TRBD2 TGCAGTGCTAGAGAATCGGGGACTAGCGCCATCTACAATGAGCAGTTCTTC CSARESGTSAIYNEQFF
NA TRBJ1-1 TRBV28 NA TGTGCCAGCAGTACGGGACGGCGAAGCACTGAAGCTTTCTTT CASSTGRRSTEAFF
few TRBJ2-1 TRBV6-2/TRBV6-3 TRBD2 TGTGCCAGCAGTTACTCCGCACTAGCGTACAATGAGCAGTTCTTC CASSYSALAYNEQFF
NA TRBJ2-3 TRBV2 NA TGTGCCAGCACCGGGAGAGTCACAGATACGCAGTATTTT CASTGRVTDTQYF
NA TRBJ1-6 TRBV5-4 NA TGTGCCAGCCAAGAGGACGGGAATTCACCCCTCCACTTT CASQEDGNSPLHF
few TRBJ2-7 TRBV7-9 NA TGTGCCAGCAGCTTCACAGCGAACTACGAGCAGTACTTC CASSFTANYEQYF
NA TRBJ2-1 TRBV7-2 NA TGTGCCAGCAGCTTAGATTCCTCAGGACCGTACAATGAGCAGTTCTTC CASSLDSSGPYNEQFF
NA TRBJ2-2 TRBV6-2/TRBV6-3 TRBD1 TGTGCCAGCAGTCGATCCACAGGGGGCGCGGCCACCGGGGAGCTGTTTTTT CASSRSTGGAATGELFF
NA TRBJ2-7 TRBV6-1 NA TGTGCCAGCGGTCTCCGGTGGACTACCCCCGAGCAGTACTTC CASGLRWTTPEQYF
few TRBJ2-2 TRBV18 TRBD2 TGTGCCAGCTCCCCTACTAGCGGAGCCACCGGGGAGCTGTTTTTT CASSPTSGATGELFF
NA TRBJ2-4 TRBV28 TRBD2 TGTGCCAGCAGTCAAACTAGCGCCTCCAAAAACATTCAGTACTTC CASSQTSASKNIQYF
few TRBJ2-4 TRBV5-1 TRBD2 TGCGCCAGCAGCCCCGGGACTAGCGGGAGAGCCAAAAACATTCAGTACTTC CASSPGTSGRAKNIQYF
few TRBJ2-2 TRBV7-7 NA TGTGCTAGCAGCCTCTACCAGGGGAACGACGGGGAGCTGTTTTTT CASSLYQGNDGELFF
few TRBJ1-5 TRBV7-2 NA TGTGCCAGCAGCTCCTCCCGGAGCGGGGGTGGCAATCAGCCCCAGCATTTT CASSSSRSGGGNQPQHF
NA TRBJ2-2 TRBV11-2 NA TGTGCCACCACCAGGGGCCCCGGGGAGCTGTTTTTT CATTRGPGELFF
NA TRBJ2-1 TRBV20-1 TRBD2 TGCAGTGCTAGAGATTGGAGACTAGCGGCAAACTCCTACAATGAGCAGTTCTTC CSARDWRLAANSYNEQFF